This T cell receptor (beta chain) appears in the sequencing data of a study of shared clonotypes between healthy human individuals. Study-wide context: Each donor's CD4 naive and CD4 memory cells filled three plates apiece, CD8 naive two, and CD8 memory one.

Cells designated naive CD8 were CD45RO-negative and were positively selected for CCR7, with terminally differentiated effector memory CD45RA+ cells excluded. Study-level points and caveats: Estimated richness values were generally larger in naive subsets than in memory subsets. Some naive CD4 clonotypes, about 5.5%, turned up in common across several donors. Owing to a small donor count, the genetic and exposure-history diversity represented was limited.

A remark on this clone: Antigen unknown. This same CDR3 is encoded by further DNA sequences in the sample.

Some clones are missing from TCRdb's copy, which holds only in-frame ones; the method was immunoSEQ multiplex PCR. The sample consists of 2 million or so clones, about 95% of them appearing once. The V segment lost 2 bases and the J segment 3 bases; nucleotides outside the gene matches: 3. Germline values: CDR1 LNHDA, CDR2 SQIVND (reference sequence). The CDR3 loop spans 14 amino acids. The TCR was taken from a man younger than 35 in good health. The specimen sequenced was naive CD8+ T cells sorted from blood. The genes are TRBV19 and TRBJ2-7; 8 bases line up with TRBD2. The CDR3 reads CASSISGGDYEQYF. In DNA form, the CDR3 reads TGTGCCAGTAGTATAAGCGGGGGAGACTACGAGCAGTACTTC.